Below, 16 T cell receptor beta chains from the same sample are listed, as sequenced in a study of blood T cell repertoires in COVID-19. The protocol was immunoSEQ multiplex PCR, while the TCRdb copy is restricted to in-frame clones and leaves out a portion. Seen here are approximately 260,000 clones, under 85% observed once, and the top ten hold under 4.5%. Material: peripheral blood. These TCRs come from a woman between 40 and 50 years old with active or convalescent COVID-19.

The chain is built from TRBV29-1 and TRBJ2-1; the match to TRBD1 covers 9 bases. The V gene end was trimmed by 7 bases and the J gene end by 2 bases; junction bases not matched to a gene: 6. Germline lookup yields CDR1 SQVTM and CDR2 ANQGSEA. The CDR3 covers 14 residues. CDR3 bases: TGCAGCGCTTCAACAGGGGGCCCCTACAATGAGCAGTTCTTC. Translated, it gives CSASTGGPYNEQFF.

The V and J genes are TRBV25-1 and TRBJ2-4, with TRBD2 matching 10 bases. The V gene end was trimmed by 2 bases and the J gene end by 8 bases; junction bases not matched to a gene: 6. The CDR3 is 15 residues long. CDR1 is MGHDK, CDR2 SYGVNS, per germline. CDR3 nucleotide sequence: TGTGCCAGCAGTGAACCTAGCGGGGGCCCGGACATTCAGTACTTC. Its translation is CASSEPSGGPDIQYF. Drawing the rest from reference TRBV25-1 and TRBJ2-4, the complete variable domain is EADIYQTPRYLVIGTGKKITLECSQTMGHDKMYWYQQDPGMELHLIHYSYGVNSTEKGDLSSESTVSRIRTEHFPLTLESARPSHTSQYLCASSEPSGGPDIQYFGAGTRLSVL.

This chain joins TRBV18 and TRBJ2-5; D is perhaps TRBD1 (6 bases). Germline V lookup: CDR1 KGHSH, CDR2 LQKENI. CDR3 size: 14 residues. V was clipped by 1 base and J by 5 bases, with 11 bases between them. CDR3 in amino acids: CASSPLGAGETQYF. The CDR3 DNA is TGTGCCAGCTCACCACTGGGGGCAGGGGAGACCCAGTACTTC.

This rearrangement joins TRBV5-8 to TRBJ2-7, with D possibly being TRBD1 (6 bases). This CDR3 has 14 amino acids. Germline CDR1 is SGHTS and CDR2 is YDEGEE. Trimming took off 2 bases at V and 4 bases at J, with 13 bases between the two ends. The CDR3 loop is CASSFRGVGYEQYV. In DNA form, the CDR3 reads TGTGCCAGCAGCTTCAGGGGAGTGGGATACGAGCAGTACGTC.

V and J are TRBV28 and TRBJ1-6, with D maybe TRBD1 (6 bases). CDR1 and CDR2 (germline): MDHEN, SYDVKM. Trimming shortened V by 4 bases and J by 1 base, and 23 bases separated the two germline ends. The CDR3 totals 20 residues. In DNA, the CDR3 is TGTGCCAGCAGTTCAAGGGACACGACCGGTGGAAGTTCCTATAATTCACCCCTCCACTTT. This gives the protein CASSSRDTTGGSSYNSPLHF.

The chain is built from TRBV27 and TRBJ2-6; D may be TRBD1 (5 bases). Germline V gene data show CDR1 as MNHEY and CDR2 as SMNVEV (reference sequence). The ends were cut back, 5 bases at V and 4 bases at J, with 15 bases in the middle. This CDR3 has 16 residues. The CDR3 here is CASSTGKGVGANVLTF. The CDR3 DNA reads as TGTGCCAGCAGTACTGGAAAAGGGGTCGGGGCCAACGTCCTGACTTTC.

The chain links TRBV19 to TRBJ1-3, with D tentatively TRBD1 (5 bases). V lost 9 bases and J lost 4, with 13 bases in between. The V gene's germline CDR1 is LNHDA and CDR2 SQIVND (reference sequence). The CDR3 has 13 amino acids. The CDR3 loop reads CASQTQGGNTIYF. The CDR3 nucleotides read TGTGCCAGCCAAACCCAGGGAGGAAACACCATATATTTT.

The J gene is TRBJ1-2, the V gene TRBV30; weak D call: TRBD1 (6 bases). The CDR3 length is 13 residues. Germline V gene data show CDR1 as GTSNPN and CDR2 as SVGIG (reference sequence). V shed 2 bases and J shed 3 bases, with 10 bases lying between them. The CDR3 sequence: CAWSRNRDYGYTF. CDR3 nucleotide sequence: TGTGCCTGGAGTCGGAACAGGGACTATGGCTACACCTTC.

The chain's CDR3 is CASSLSRGNTDTQYF. Written as DNA, the CDR3 is TGCGCCAGCAGCTTGTCTAGGGGGAACACAGATACGCAGTATTTT. The V call is TRBV5-1, the J call TRBJ2-3, with D perhaps TRBD1 (6 bases). This CDR3 has 15 residues. CDR1 SGHRS and CDR2 YFSETQ come from the germline V gene. The germline V and J ends were trimmed by 1 base and 2 bases, with 11 bases remaining between them.

CDR3 amino acids: CASTGLRGEKLFF. In DNA form, the CDR3 reads TGTGCCAGTACAGGCCTTAGGGGTGAAAAACTGTTTTTT. The gene calls are TRBV2 and TRBJ1-4; the D gene is possibly TRBD1 (5 bases). Germline V gives CDR1 SNHLY, CDR2 FYNNEI. V was shortened by 9 bases and J by 7 bases, with 15 bases between the two germline ends. This CDR3 region has 13 residues.

This clone was observed a single time. The V gene is TRBV28, the J gene TRBJ1-4, with D hard to call. V was cut by 4 bases and J by 8 bases, with 8 bases left in between. The germline V gene has CDR1 MDHEN and CDR2 SYDVKM. This CDR3 is built from 12 residues. The CDR3 loop reads CASSSVPEKLFF. CDR3 sequence (DNA): TGTGCCAGCAGTTCAGTCCCCGAAAAACTGTTTTTT.

The rearrangement links TRBV27 to TRBJ1-6; D might be TRBD1 (5 bases). The V end was cut by 2 bases, the J end by 0 bases, with 11 bases between. CDR1 MNHEY and CDR2 SMNVEV come from the germline V gene (reference sequence). The CDR3 is 17 residues long. CDR3: CASSLGGASSYNSPLHF. For the CDR3, the DNA is TGTGCCAGCAGTTTAGGAGGGGCGAGCTCCTATAATTCACCCCTCCACTTT.

The rearrangement joins TRBV6-5 to TRBJ2-5, with a tentative D call TRBD2 (5 bases). The CDR3 consists of 12 residues. Germline CDR1 is MNHEY and CDR2 is SVGAGI. Trimming stripped 7 bases from V and 4 bases from J, with 10 bases between. The CDR3 spells CASTPGLETQYF. In DNA form, the CDR3 reads TGTGCCAGCACCCCGGGGTTAGAGACCCAGTACTTC.

This clone was recorded once. This sample includes further DNA sequences coding for the same CDR3. The chain is built from TRBV9 and TRBJ2-2; D perhaps matches TRBD1 (5 bases). V was shortened by 5 bases and J by 1 base, with 12 bases between the two germline ends. The CDR3 has 15 amino acids. Germline V gives CDR1 SGDLS, CDR2 YYNGEE. The CDR3 loop reads CASSLQGGNTGELFF. Here the CDR3 DNA reads TGTGCCAGCAGTCTCCAGGGTGGGAACACCGGGGAGCTGTTTTTT.

This clone has more than one count but fewer than ten. This chain connects TRBV7-6 to TRBJ2-7, with TRBD1 identical over 7 bases. Germline trimming cut 9 bases from V and 6 bases from J; bases unmatched to any gene: 14. Germline lookup yields CDR1 SGHVS and CDR2 FNYEAQ. This CDR3 contains 14 residues. CDR3 in DNA: TGTGCCAGTAGCGTGAGACAGGGTGCGTTCGAGCAGTACTTC. Protein product: CASSVRQGAFEQYF.

This chain uses TRBV5-1 with TRBJ1-1; maybe TRBD1 (5 bases). V lost 5 bases to trimming and J lost 4 bases, with 18 bases between them. The V gene's germline CDR1 is SGHRS and CDR2 YFSETQ. This CDR3 is 15 amino acids long. CDR3 nucleotides: TGCGCCAGCAGGATGGGGCGGCCCGGCAGCACTGAAGCTTTCTTT. It specifies CASRMGRPGSTEAFF.